Listed below are T cell receptor beta chains from one sample, sequenced in a study of T-cell reconstitution after alpha-beta-depleted transplantation in children. TCRdb ran MiXCR on the PCR reads and lists one entry per CDR3 protein. Among 500,000 to 600,000 distinct CDR3 sequences listed, 25% to 30% were seen once. The sequences come from PBMCs, collected before TCRalphabeta/CD19-depleted stem cell transplant. All receptors derive from a boy under two years old with Wiskott-Aldrich syndrome, due to receive a stem cell transplant. CDR3s include the opening cysteine and the closing phenylalanine or tryptophan. The D gene is left open where the match is weak. Rows give clone size only sometimes, using once, few, many, or a class for an expanded clone.

J gene	V gene	D gene	clone size	CDR3 DNA	CDR3 protein
TRBJ2-5	TRBV11-1	TRBD2	-	TGTGCCAGCAGCTTGCTAGCGGGAGGTTTAGGTTTGGGAGAGACCCAGTACTTC	CASSLLAGGLGLGETQYF
TRBJ2-1	TRBV7-3	TRBD2	-	TGTGCCAGCAGCTTATCGCGTCTAGCGGGATCCTACAATGAGCAGTTCTTC	CASSLSRLAGSYNEQFF
TRBJ2-3	TRBV18	TRBD2	few	TGTGCCAGCTCACCAAGAAGCGGGGCCAGCACAGATACGCAGTATTTT	CASSPRSGASTDTQYF
TRBJ2-2	TRBV12-3/TRBV12-4	TRBD2	-	TGTGCCAGCAAACTCACCGGGAGGGGCGGGGAGCTGTTTTTT	CASKLTGRGGELFF
TRBJ2-5	TRBV5-6	TRBD2	few	TGTGCCAGCAGCTTTCGGCTAGCGGGAGGGGAGACCCAGTACTTC	CASSFRLAGGETQYF
TRBJ1-4	TRBV6-1	TRBD1	-	TGTGCCAGCAGAACCGGGACAGGGAATGAAAAACTGTTTTTT	CASRTGTGNEKLFF
TRBJ2-2	TRBV2	-	-	TGTGCCCAGGGGCGGGCCTTCTCGGGCGGGGAGCTGTTTTTT	CAQGRAFSGGELFF
TRBJ2-3	TRBV5-1	TRBD2	-	TGCGCCAGCAGCTGGACTAGCGTAAACACAGATACGCAGTATTTT	CASSWTSVNTDTQYF
TRBJ2-1	TRBV6-5	-	few	TGTGCCAGCAGCAAATCCTACAATGAGCAGTTCTTC	CASSKSYNEQFF
TRBJ2-5	TRBV20-1	-	few	TGCAGTGCTAGAGATCTAAGGATTCAAGAGACCCAGTACTTC	CSARDLRIQETQYF
TRBJ2-3	TRBV20-1	-	-	TGCAGTGCTACGGTGTCGGGAGTAACGGATACGCAGTATTTT	CSATVSGVTDTQYF
TRBJ1-1	TRBV5-1	-	-	TGCGCCAGCAGCTTGGAAAGCGGGACGTTCAACACTGAAGCTTTCTTT	CASSLESGTFNTEAFF
TRBJ2-2	TRBV2	-	-	TGTGCCAGCAGTGAATTCGACGGGCACACCGGGGAGCTGTTTTTT	CASSEFDGHTGELFF
TRBJ1-1	TRBV7-6	-	-	TGTGCCAGCAGCCCCCTCTTGGAGGCGAACACTGAAGCTTTCTTT	CASSPLLEANTEAFF
TRBJ2-7	TRBV5-1	-	-	TGCGCCAGCAGCTTGGGGGAGTTCTACTACGAGCAGTACTTC	CASSLGEFYYEQYF
TRBJ2-3	TRBV11-2	TRBD1	-	TGTGCCAGCAGCCAGGGGGAAGATACGCAGTATTTT	CASSQGEDTQYF
TRBJ1-6	TRBV5-1	-	few	TGCGCCAGCAGATCCACAGGAGATAATTCACCCCTCCACTTT	CASRSTGDNSPLHF
TRBJ2-1	TRBV20-1	TRBD2	-	TGCAGTGCTAGAGATTGGGGCGGGAGGGCCGGAGAGCAGTTCTTC	CSARDWGGRAGEQFF
TRBJ2-1	TRBV30	-	few	TGTGCCTGGAATACCCCGAAGGGCGAGCAGTTCTTC	CAWNTPKGEQFF
TRBJ2-7	TRBV15	-	-	TGTGCCACCAGCAGAGATCAGAGTGATGAGCAGTACTTC	CATSRDQSDEQYF
TRBJ2-1	TRBV12-3/TRBV12-4	TRBD2	-	TGTGCCAGCAGCTCACCGTGGAGCGGGAGATATTGGAATGAGCAGTTCTTC	CASSSPWSGRYWNEQFF
TRBJ2-7	TRBV4-1	TRBD2	-	TGCGCCATCAGCCGAATAGGATCTCGACTAGCGGGTCGAACCTACGAGCAGTACTTC	CAISRIGSRLAGRTYEQYF
TRBJ2-5	TRBV2	TRBD1	few	TGTGCCAGCAGTTATGGACAGGGGGCAGGAGAGACCCAGTACTTC	CASSYGQGAGETQYF
TRBJ2-2	TRBV27	TRBD2	few	TGTGCCAGCGCCCGCGGGAGGAACACCGGGGAGCTGTTTTTT	CASARGRNTGELFF
TRBJ2-6	TRBV3-2	-	-	TGTGCCAGCTGCTGGGCAGGGTCCCCGACCTCTGGGGCCAACGTCCTGACTTTC	CASCWAGSPTSGANVLTF
TRBJ2-1	TRBV27	TRBD2	few	TGTGCCAGCCAAAGCGGGGTGCAAAATGAGCAGTTCTTC	CASQSGVQNEQFF
TRBJ2-1	TRBV24-1	TRBD2	-	TGTGCCACCAGTGACACCACCGGACTAGCGGGAGGGAATGAGCAGTTCTTC	CATSDTTGLAGGNEQFF
TRBJ2-1	TRBV19	TRBD1	few	TGTGCCAGTAGCGCAGGGGGCGGGTACAATGAGCAGTTTTTC	CASSAGGGYNEQFF
TRBJ2-1	TRBV5-1	-	few	TGCGCCAGCAGCTTGACTAGGGCAGGCTACAATGAGCAGTTCTTC	CASSLTRAGYNEQFF
TRBJ2-1	TRBV28	TRBD2	-	TGTGCCAGCAGTTTTCCAGGGACTAGGAACGAGCAGTTCTTC	CASSFPGTRNEQFF
TRBJ1-3	TRBV20-1	-	-	TGCAGTGCTAGAGATCTCCGTGCAGGGGCGTCTGGAAACACCATATATTTT	CSARDLRAGASGNTIYF
TRBJ2-3	TRBV5-1	-	-	TGCGCCAGCAGCAACAGGGCCCGCACAGATACGCAGTATTTT	CASSNRARTDTQYF
TRBJ1-5	TRBV28	-	-	TGTGCCAGCAGCGTACAGCCGGACGGGCGGGAGAGGCCCCAGCATTTT	CASSVQPDGRERPQHF
TRBJ1-5	TRBV20-1	TRBD1	-	TGCAGTGCTAGAGTCACAGGGGGGGTCAATCAGCCCCAGCATTTT	CSARVTGGVNQPQHF
TRBJ2-5	TRBV20-1	-	few	TGCAGTGCTAGGTCCAGGGGTGAGACCCAGTACTTC	CSARSRGETQYF
TRBJ2-5	TRBV5-1	-	few	TGCGCCAGCAGCAGCCTCGGGGTGAGGGGAGAGACCCAGTACTTC	CASSSLGVRGETQYF
TRBJ1-5	TRBV7-8	TRBD1	few	TGTGCCAGCAGCTTGAATCCCGGGACAGTCAATCAGCCCCAGCATTTT	CASSLNPGTVNQPQHF
TRBJ1-6	TRBV11-2	-	-	TGTGCCAGCAGCTTAGAGACGGGGGGTGGTAATTCACCCCTCCACTTT	CASSLETGGGNSPLHF
TRBJ2-7	TRBV5-1	TRBD1	-	TGCGCCAGCAGCGGCGCGACAGGGATTACCTACGAGCAGTACTTC	CASSGATGITYEQYF
TRBJ1-6	TRBV20-1	TRBD1	-	TGCAGTGCGCAGACAGGGCTTAAGGGTTCACCCCTCCACTTT	CSAQTGLKGSPLHF
TRBJ2-5	TRBV10-1	TRBD1	-	TGCGCCAGCAGTCAAGACAGGGATGTGGAGACCCAGTACTTC	CASSQDRDVETQYF
TRBJ2-2	TRBV20-1	TRBD1	-	TGCAGTGCTCGCTCAAAGTCCGGGACAGGGGGTACCGGGGAGCTGTTTTTT	CSARSKSGTGGTGELFF
TRBJ2-1	TRBV4-2	-	few	TGTGCCAGCAGCCAAGATCGATGGCTACAGCAGTTCTTC	CASSQDRWLQQFF
TRBJ2-7	TRBV3-1	-	-	TGTGCCAGCAGCCCCAGGGGCCTACGGCAGTACTTC	CASSPRGLRQYF
TRBJ1-2	TRBV12-3/TRBV12-4	-	-	TGTGCCAGCACCAGCCCGCCAGGGGACCATGGCTACACCTTC	CASTSPPGDHGYTF
TRBJ2-1	TRBV14	-	-	TGTGCCAGCAGCCAAGATCGAGGTCCTTTGCTGTTCTTC	CASSQDRGPLLFF
TRBJ2-1	TRBV3-1	-	-	TGTGCCAGCAGCCAAGCGCGGTACAATGAGCAGTTCTTC	CASSQARYNEQFF
TRBJ1-2	TRBV12-3/TRBV12-4	-	-	TGTGCCAGCAGTGGCAGGGGACGGGGCTATGGCTACACCTTC	CASSGRGRGYGYTF
TRBJ1-2	TRBV19	-	-	TGTGCCAGTAGTATTCCTCATCCTCCGACGATTTCCTATGGCTACACCTTC	CASSIPHPPTISYGYTF
TRBJ1-1	TRBV29-1	-	-	TGCAGCGCCAAGAAAACCACAGACACTGAAGCTTTCTTT	CSAKKTTDTEAFF
TRBJ2-1	TRBV5-1	TRBD2	-	TGCGCCAGCAGCACCGGCCGGACTAGCGGGGACTACAATGAGCAGTTCTTC	CASSTGRTSGDYNEQFF
TRBJ2-1	TRBV20-1	-	-	TGCAGTGCTAGAGATTGGGGTGGGCAGGGTCGATACAATGAGCAGTTCTTC	CSARDWGGQGRYNEQFF